The 3 T cell receptor beta chains below all came from one sample that was sequenced in a study of OX40 agonist ivuxolimab in advanced cancers. The protocol was immunoSEQ multiplex PCR, while the TCRdb copy is restricted to in-frame clones and leaves out a portion. The table records tens of thousands of clones, approximately 82% of them present only once. Sequencing was performed on CD4+ or CD8+ T cells sorted from blood, taken in a trial of the OX40 agonist ivuxolimab. Source of these receptors: an adult with an advanced solid tumor such as melanoma, head and neck, liver or kidney cancer.

V usage is TRBV18 and J usage is TRBJ1-1, with D perhaps TRBD1 (6 bases). The CDR3 totals 14 residues. The germline V gene encodes CDR1 KGHSH and CDR2 LQKENI. Trimming left V 2 bases short and J 5 bases short, with 12 bases between. The CDR3 bases are TGTGCCAGCTCACCAGGGGGCGCGTGGACTGAAGCTTTCTTT. Translating it yields CASSPGGAWTEAFF.

The chain is built from TRBV5-5 and TRBJ1-2; 7 nucleotides align to TRBD1. This CDR3 spans 14 amino acids. Germline V lookup: CDR1 SGHKS, CDR2 YYEKEE (reference sequence). The ends lost 4 bases at V and 0 bases at J; junction bases unmatched: 3. CDR3: CASSIDRANYGYTF. The CDR3, as DNA: TGTGCCAGCAGCATAGACAGGGCTAACTATGGCTACACCTTC.

The chain combines TRBV11-3 with TRBJ2-7; the match to TRBD1 covers 9 bases. The length of the CDR3 is 15 residues. After removal of 2 bases from V and 1 base from J, the junction contained 3 bases not matched to a gene. In germline, CDR1 is SGHNT, CDR2 YENEEA. CDR3 nucleotides: TGTGCCAGCAGCTTACCGGGACAGGGTTCCTACGAGCAGTACTTC. This sequence encodes CASSLPGQGSYEQYF.